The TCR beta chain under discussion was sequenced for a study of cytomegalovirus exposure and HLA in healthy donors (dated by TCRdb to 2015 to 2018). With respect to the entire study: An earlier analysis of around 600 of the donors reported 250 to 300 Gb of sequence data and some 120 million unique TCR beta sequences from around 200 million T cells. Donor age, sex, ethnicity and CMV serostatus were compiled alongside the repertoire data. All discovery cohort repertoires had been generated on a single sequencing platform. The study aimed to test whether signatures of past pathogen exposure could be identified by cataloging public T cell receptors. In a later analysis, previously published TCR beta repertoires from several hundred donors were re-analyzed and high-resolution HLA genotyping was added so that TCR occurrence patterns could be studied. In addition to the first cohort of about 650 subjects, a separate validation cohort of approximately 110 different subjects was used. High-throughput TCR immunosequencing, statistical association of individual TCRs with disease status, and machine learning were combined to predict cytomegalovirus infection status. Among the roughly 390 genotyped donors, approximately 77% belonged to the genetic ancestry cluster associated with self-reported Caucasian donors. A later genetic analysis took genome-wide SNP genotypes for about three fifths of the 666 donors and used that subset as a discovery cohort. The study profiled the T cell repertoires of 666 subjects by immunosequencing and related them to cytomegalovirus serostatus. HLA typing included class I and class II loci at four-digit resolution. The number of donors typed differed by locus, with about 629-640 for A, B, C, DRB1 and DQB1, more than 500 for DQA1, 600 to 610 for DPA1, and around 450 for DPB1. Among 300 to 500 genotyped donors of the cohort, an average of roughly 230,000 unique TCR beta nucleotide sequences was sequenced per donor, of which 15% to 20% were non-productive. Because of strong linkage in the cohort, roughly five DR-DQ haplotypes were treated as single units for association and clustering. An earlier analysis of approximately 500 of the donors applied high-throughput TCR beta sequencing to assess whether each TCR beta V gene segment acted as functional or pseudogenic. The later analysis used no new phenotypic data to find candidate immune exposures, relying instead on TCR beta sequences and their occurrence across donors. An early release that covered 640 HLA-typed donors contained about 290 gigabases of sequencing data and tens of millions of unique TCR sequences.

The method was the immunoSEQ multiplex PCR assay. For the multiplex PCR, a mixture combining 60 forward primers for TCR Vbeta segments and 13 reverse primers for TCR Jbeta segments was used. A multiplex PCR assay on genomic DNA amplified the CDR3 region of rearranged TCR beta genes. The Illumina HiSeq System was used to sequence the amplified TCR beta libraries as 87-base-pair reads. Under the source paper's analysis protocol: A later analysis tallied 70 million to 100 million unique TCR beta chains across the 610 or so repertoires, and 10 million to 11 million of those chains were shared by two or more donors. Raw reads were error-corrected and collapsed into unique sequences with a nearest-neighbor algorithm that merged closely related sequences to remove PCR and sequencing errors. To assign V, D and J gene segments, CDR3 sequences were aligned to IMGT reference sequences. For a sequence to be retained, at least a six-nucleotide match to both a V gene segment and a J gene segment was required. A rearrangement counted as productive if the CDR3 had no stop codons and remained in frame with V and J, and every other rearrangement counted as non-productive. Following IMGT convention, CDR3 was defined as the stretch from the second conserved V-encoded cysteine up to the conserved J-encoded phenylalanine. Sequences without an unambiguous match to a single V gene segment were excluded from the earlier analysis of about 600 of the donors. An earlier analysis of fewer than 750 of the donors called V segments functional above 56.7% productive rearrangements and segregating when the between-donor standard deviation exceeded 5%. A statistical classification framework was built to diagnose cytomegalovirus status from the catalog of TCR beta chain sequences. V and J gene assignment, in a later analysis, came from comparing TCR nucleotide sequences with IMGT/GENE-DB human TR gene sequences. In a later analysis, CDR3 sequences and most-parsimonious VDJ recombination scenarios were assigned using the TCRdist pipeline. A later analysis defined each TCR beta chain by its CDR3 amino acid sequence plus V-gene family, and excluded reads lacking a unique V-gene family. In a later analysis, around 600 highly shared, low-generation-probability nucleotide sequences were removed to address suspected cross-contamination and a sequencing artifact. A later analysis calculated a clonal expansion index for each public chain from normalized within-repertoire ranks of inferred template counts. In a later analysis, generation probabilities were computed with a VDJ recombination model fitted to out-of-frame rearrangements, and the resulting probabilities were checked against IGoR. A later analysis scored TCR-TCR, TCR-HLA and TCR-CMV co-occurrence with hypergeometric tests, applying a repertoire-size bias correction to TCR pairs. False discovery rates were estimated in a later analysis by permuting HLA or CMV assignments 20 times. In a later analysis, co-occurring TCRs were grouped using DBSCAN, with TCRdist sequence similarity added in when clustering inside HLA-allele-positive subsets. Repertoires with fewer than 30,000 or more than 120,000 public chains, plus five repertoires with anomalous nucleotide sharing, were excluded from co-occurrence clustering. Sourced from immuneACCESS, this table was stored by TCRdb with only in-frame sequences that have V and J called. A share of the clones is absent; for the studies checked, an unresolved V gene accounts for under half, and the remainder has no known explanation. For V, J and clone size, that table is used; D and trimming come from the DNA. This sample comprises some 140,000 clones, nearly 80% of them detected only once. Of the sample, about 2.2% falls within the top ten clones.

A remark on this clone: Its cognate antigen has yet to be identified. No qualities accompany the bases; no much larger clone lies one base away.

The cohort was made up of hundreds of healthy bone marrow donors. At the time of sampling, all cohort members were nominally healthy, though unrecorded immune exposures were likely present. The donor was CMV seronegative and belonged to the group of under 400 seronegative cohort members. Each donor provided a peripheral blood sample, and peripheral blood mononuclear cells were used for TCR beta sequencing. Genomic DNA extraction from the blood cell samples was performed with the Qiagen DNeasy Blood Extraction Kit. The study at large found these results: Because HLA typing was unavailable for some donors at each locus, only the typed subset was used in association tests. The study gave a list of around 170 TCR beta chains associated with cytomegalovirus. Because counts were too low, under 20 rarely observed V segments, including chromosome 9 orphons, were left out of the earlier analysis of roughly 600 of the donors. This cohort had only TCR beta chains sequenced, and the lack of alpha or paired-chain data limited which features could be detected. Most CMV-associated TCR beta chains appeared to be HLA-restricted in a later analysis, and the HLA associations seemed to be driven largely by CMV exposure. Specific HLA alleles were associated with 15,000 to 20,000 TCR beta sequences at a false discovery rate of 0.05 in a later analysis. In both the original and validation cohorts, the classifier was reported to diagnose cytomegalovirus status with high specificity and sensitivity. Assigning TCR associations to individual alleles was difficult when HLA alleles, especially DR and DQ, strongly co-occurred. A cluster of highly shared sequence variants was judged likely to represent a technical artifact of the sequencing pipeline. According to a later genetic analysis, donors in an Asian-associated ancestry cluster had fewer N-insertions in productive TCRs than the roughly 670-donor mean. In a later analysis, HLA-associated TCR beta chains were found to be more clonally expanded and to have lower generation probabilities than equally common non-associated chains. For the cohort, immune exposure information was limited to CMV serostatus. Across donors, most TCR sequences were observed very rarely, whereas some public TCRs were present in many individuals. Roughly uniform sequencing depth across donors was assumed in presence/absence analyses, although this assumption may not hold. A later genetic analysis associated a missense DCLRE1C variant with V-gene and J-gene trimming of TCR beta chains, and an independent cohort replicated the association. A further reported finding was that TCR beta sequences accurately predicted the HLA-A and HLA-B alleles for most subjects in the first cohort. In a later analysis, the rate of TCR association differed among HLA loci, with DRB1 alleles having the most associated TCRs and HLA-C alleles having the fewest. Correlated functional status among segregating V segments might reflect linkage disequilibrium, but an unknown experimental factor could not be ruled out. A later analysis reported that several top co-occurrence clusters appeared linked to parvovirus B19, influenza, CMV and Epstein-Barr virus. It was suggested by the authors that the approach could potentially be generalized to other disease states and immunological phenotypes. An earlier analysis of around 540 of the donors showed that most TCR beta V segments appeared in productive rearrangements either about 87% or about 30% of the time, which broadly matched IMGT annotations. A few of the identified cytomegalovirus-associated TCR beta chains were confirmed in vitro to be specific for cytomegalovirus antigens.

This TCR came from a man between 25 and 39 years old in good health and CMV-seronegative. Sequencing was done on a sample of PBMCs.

CDR3 protein: CASSLVADYEQYF. The DNA is TGTGCCAGCAGCTTAGTAGCGGACTACGAGCAGTACTTC. The chain was built from TRBV7-2 and TRBJ2-7, and the D gene may be TRBD2, 6 bases matching. The CDR3 covers 13 residues, taking in both the cysteine and the phenylalanine. Only the CDR3 part of the read is kept: 39 bases, read in frame from the first base. The germline V gene yields SGHTA for CDR1 and FQGNSA for CDR2. Trimming at the junction amounts to 1 base on V and 3 bases on J, and the germline ends lie 7 bases apart.